What follows describes a single TCR beta chain. These data come from a study of blood T cell repertoires in COVID-19. Study-wide background: Sample material is recorded as cDNA or gDNA derived from T cells, B-cell-depleted T cells, or PBMCs.

Authors' analysis steps: Estimated nucleated cell counts came from reference gene primer amplification. Assay: immunoSEQ multiplex PCR; the TCRdb copy retains only in-frame clones and omits some. V, J and clone size were drawn from that table, and D and trimming were deduced from the DNA. This table has about 180,000 clones, roughly 88% appearing once. The clonotype originates from a human donor with active or convalescent COVID-19. The donor label of this sample is uncertain. Sequenced input: peripheral blood.

The chain's CDR3 is CASSQGTSDQETQYF. CDR3 in DNA: TGTGCCAGCAGCCAAGGGACTAGCGACCAAGAGACCCAGTACTTC. This chain uses TRBV4-2 with TRBJ2-5; 9 nucleotides line up with TRBD2. Trimming took 1 base from V and 0 from J; bases not matched to a gene: 0. Germline assignment: CDR1 LGHNA and CDR2 YNFKEQ. CDR3 size: 15 residues.